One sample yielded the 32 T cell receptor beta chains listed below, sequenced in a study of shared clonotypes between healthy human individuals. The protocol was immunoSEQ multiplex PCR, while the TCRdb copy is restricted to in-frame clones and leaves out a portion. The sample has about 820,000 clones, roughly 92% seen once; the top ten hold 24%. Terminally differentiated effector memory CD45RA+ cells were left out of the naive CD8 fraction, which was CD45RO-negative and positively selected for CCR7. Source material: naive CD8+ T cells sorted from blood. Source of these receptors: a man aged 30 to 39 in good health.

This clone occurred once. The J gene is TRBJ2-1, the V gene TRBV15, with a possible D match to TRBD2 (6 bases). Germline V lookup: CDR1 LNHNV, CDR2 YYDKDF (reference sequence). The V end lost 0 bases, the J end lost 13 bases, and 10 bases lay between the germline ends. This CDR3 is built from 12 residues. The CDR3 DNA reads TGTGCCACCAGCAGAGAAGGAGGGCCCCAGTTCTTC. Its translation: CATSREGGPQFF.

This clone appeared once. The CDR3 sequence: CASRIFRESYNEQFF. CDR3 bases: TGTGCCAGCAGAATCTTCCGGGAAAGCTACAATGAGCAGTTCTTC. The chain combines TRBV6-5 with TRBJ2-1; the D gene is possibly TRBD2 (5 bases). CDR3 length: 15 residues. Germline CDR1 and CDR2: MNHEY and SVGAGI. Trimming removed 6 bases from V and 3 bases from J, with 15 bases in between.

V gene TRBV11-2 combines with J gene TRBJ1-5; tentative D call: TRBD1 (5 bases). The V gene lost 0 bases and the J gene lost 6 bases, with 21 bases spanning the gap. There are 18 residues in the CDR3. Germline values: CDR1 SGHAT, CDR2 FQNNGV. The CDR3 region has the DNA TGTGCCAGCAGCTTAGACGGGATCGGGGCGCCGACCTTTCAGCCCCAGCATTTT. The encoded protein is CASSLDGIGAPTFQPQHF. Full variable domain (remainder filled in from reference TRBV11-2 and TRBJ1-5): EAGVAQSPRYKIIEKRQSVAFWCNPISGHATLYWYQQILGQGPKLLIQFQNNGVVDDSQLPKDRFSAERLKGVDSTLKIQPAKLEDSAVYLCASSLDGIGAPTFQPQHFGDGTRLSIL.

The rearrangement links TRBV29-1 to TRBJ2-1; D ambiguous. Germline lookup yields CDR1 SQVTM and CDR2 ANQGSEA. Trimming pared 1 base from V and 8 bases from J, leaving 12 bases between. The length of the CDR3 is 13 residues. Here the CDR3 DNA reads TGCAGCGTTGAAGTTGGGCTAGTTGATGAGCAGTTCTTC. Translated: CSVEVGLVDEQFF.

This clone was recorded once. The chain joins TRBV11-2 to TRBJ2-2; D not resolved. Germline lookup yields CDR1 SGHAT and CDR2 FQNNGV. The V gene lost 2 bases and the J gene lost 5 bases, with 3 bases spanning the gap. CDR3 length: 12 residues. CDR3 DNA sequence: TGTGCCAGCAGCTTAATAACCGGGGAGCTGTTTTTT. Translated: CASSLITGELFF.

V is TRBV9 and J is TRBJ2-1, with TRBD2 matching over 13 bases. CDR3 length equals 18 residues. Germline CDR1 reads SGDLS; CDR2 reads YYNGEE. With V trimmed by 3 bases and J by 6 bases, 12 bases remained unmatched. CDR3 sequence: CASSDGTSGILGGNEQFF. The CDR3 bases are TGTGCCAGCAGCGATGGGACTAGCGGGATCCTTGGGGGCAATGAGCAGTTCTTC. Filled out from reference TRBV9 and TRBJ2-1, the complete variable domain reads DSGVTQTPKHLITATGQRVTLRCSPRSGDLSVYWYQQSLDQGLQFLIQYYNGEERAKGNILERFSAQQFPDLHSELNLSSLELGDSALYFCASSDGTSGILGGNEQFFGPGTRLTVL.

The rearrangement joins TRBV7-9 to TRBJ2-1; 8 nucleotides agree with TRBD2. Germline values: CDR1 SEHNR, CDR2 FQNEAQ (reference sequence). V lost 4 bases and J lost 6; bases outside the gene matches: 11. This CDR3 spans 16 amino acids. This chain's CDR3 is CASSSPPGGSINEQFF. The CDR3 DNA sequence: TGTGCCAGCAGCTCCCCCCCGGGGGGGTCAATCAATGAGCAGTTCTTC.

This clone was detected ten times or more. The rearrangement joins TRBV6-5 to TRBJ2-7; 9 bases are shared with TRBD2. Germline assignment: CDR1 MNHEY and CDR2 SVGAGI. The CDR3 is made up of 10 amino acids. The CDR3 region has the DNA TGTAGTAGCGGGAGATACGAGCAGTACTTC. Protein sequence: CSSGRYEQYF.

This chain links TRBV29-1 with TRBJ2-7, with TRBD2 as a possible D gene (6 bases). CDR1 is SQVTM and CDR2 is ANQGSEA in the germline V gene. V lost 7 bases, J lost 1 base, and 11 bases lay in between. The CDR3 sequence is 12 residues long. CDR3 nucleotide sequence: TGCAGCGCCGAGGGACTGTCCTACGAGCAGTACTTC. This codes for CSAEGLSYEQYF.

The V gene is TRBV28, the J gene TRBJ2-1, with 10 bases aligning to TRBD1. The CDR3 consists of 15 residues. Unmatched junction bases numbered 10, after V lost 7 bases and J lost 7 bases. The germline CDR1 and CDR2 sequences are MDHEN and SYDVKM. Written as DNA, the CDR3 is TGTGCCAGCACCCAGAGACAGGGGGCAGGGAATGAGCAGTTCTTC. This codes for CASTQRQGAGNEQFF.

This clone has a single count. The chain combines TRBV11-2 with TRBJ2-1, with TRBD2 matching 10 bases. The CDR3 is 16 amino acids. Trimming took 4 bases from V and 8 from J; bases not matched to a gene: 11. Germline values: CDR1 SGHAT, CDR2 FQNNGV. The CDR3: CASSSLSGRAVDEQFF. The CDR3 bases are TGTGCCAGCAGCTCTCTCAGCGGGAGGGCAGTCGATGAGCAGTTCTTC.

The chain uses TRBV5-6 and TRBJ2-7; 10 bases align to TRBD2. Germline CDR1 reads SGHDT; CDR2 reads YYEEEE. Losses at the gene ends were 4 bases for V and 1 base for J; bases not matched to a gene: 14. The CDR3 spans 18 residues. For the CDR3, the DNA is TGTGCCAGCAGCCCACTGGGAGCGGGAGGGCCGGGTTCCTACGAGCAGTACTTC. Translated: CASSPLGAGGPGSYEQYF.

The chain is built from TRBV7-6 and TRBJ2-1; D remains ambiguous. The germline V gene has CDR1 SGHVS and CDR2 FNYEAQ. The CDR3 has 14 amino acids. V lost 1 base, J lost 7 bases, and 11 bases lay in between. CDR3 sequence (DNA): TGTGCCAGCAGCTTAGATCGTAGTGGAAATGAGCAGTTCTTC. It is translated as CASSLDRSGNEQFF.

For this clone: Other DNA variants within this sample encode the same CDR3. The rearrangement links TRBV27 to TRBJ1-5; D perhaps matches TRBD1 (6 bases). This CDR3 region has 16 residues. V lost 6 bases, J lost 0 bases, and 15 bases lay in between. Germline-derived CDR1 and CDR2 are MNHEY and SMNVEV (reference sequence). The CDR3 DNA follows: TGTGCCAGCAGACCGGGACAAACCCTTAGCAATCAGCCCCAGCATTTT. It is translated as CASRPGQTLSNQPQHF.

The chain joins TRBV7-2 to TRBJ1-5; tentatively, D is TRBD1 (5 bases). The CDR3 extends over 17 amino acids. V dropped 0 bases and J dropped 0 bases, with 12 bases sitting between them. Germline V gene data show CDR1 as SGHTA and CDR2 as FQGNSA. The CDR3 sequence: CASSLATGPYSNQPQHF. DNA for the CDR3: TGTGCCAGCAGCTTAGCCACAGGACCTTATAGCAATCAGCCCCAGCATTTT.

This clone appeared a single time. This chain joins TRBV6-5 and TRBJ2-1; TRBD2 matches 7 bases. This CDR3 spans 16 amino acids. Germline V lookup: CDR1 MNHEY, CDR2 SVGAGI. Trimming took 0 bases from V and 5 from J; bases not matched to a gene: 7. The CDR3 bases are TGTGCCAGCAGTTACTCAGTTGGGCTAGCGGACAATGAGCAGTTCTTC. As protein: CASSYSVGLADNEQFF.

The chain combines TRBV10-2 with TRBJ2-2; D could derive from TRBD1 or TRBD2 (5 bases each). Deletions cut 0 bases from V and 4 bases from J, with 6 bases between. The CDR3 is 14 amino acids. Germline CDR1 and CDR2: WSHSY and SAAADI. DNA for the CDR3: TGCGCCAGCAGTGAGTCGAGGGGCACCGGGGAGCTGTTTTTT. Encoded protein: CASSESRGTGELFF.

DNA of the CDR3: TGTGCCAGCAGTTACGAGGCTAGCGGGATGGCCGGGGAGCTGTTTTTT. Encoded protein: CASSYEASGMAGELFF. J is TRBJ2-2 and V is TRBV6-5; TRBD2 agrees at 9 bases. CDR3 length: 16 amino acids. V was pared by 2 bases and J by 6 bases, with 7 bases of the junction left unmatched. From germline, CDR1 is MNHEY and CDR2 SVGAGI.

The CDR3 is CSVEWAAGGETGELFF. The CDR3 DNA reads as TGCAGCGTCGAGTGGGCGGCGGGAGGGGAAACCGGGGAGCTGTTTTTT. The V gene is TRBV29-1, the J gene TRBJ2-2, with 9 positions matching TRBD2. Looked up from germline, CDR1 is SQVTM and CDR2 is ANQGSEA. The CDR3 is made up of 16 amino acids. The ends lost 6 bases at V and 5 bases at J; junction bases unmatched: 13.

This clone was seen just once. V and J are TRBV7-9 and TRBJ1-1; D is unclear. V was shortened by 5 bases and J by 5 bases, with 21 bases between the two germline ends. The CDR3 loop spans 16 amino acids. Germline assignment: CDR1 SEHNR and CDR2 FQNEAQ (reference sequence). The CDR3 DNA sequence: TGTGCCAGCAGCCAAACTGGTCCCGCGGGCACGACTGAAGCTTTCTTT. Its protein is CASSQTGPAGTTEAFF.

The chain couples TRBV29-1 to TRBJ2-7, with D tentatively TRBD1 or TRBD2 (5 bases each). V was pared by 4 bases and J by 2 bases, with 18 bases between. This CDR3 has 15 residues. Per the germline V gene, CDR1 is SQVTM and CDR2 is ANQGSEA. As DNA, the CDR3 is TGCAGCGTTGTAGGGACGTCAACCCCAACCTACGAGCAGTACTTC. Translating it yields CSVVGTSTPTYEQYF.

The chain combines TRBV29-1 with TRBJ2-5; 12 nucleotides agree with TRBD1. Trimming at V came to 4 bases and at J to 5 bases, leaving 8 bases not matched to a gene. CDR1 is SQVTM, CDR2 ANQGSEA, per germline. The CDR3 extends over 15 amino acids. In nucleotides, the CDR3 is TGCAGCGTTGCATCGGGACAGGGGGCGAGGGAGACCCAGTACTTC. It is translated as CSVASGQGARETQYF. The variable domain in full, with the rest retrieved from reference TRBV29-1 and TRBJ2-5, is SAVISQKPSRDICQRGTSLTIQCQVDSQVTMMFWYRQQPGQSLTLIATANQGSEATYESGFVIDKFPISRPNLTFSTLTVSNMSPEDSSIYLCSVASGQGARETQYFGPGTRLLVL.

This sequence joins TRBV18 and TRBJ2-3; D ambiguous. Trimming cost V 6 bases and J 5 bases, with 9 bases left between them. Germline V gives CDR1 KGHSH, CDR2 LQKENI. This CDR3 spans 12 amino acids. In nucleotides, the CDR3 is TGTGCCAGCTCGCCCGGCCAAGATACGCAGTATTTT. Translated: CASSPGQDTQYF.

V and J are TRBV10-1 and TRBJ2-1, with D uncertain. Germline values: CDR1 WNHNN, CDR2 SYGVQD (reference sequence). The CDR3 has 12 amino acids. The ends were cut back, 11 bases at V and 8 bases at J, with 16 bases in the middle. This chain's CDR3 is CAGHSGCYEQFF. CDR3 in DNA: TGCGCCGGCCACTCCGGGTGCTATGAGCAGTTCTTC.

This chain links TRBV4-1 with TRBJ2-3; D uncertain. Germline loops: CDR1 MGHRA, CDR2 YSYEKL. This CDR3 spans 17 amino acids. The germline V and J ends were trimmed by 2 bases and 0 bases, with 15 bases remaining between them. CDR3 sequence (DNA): TGCGCCAGCAGCCAACCCCCGGATGTGCCCAGCACAGATACGCAGTATTTT. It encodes CASSQPPDVPSTDTQYF.

CDR3 region: CASSLALRLAGDTDTQYF. The CDR3 nucleotides read TGTGCCAGCAGCTTAGCGCTGAGATTAGCGGGGGACACAGATACGCAGTATTTT. This chain connects TRBV7-9 to TRBJ2-3, with 9 bases identical to TRBD2. The germline V gene has CDR1 SEHNR and CDR2 FQNEAQ (reference sequence). J gave up 2 bases and V 0 bases, and 9 bases lay outside the gene matches. The CDR3 length is 18 residues.

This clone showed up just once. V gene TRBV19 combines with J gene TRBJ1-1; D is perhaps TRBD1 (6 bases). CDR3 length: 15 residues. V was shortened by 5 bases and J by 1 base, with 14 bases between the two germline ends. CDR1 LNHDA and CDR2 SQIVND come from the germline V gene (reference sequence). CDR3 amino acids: CASSVTGYGNTEAFF. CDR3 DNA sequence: TGTGCCAGTAGTGTTACAGGGTACGGGAACACTGAAGCTTTCTTT.

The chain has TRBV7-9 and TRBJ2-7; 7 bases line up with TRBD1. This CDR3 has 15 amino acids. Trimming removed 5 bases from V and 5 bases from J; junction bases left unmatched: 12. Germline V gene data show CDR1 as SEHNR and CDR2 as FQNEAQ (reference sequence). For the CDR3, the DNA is TGTGCCAGCAGCCCAGTGGGACAGTACATCGACGAGCAGTACTTC. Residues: CASSPVGQYIDEQYF.

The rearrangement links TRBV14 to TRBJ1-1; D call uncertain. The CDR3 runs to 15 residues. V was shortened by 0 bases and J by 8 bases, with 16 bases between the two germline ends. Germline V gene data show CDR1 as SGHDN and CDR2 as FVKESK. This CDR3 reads CASSQDPNHELEAFF. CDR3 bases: TGTGCCAGCAGCCAAGACCCTAATCACGAACTCGAAGCTTTCTTT.

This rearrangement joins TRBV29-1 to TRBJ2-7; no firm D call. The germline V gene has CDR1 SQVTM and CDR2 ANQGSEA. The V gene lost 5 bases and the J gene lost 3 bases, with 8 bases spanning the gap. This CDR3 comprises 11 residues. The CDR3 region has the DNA TGCAGCGTTTTCTCTAGCTACGAGCAGTACTTC. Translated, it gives CSVFSSYEQYF.

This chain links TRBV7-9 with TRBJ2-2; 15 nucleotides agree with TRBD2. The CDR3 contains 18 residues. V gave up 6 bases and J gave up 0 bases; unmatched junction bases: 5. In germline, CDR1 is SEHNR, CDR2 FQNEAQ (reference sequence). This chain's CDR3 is CASRTGLAGGTNTGELFF. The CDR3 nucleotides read TGTGCCAGCAGAACGGGACTAGCGGGAGGAACGAACACCGGGGAGCTGTTTTTT.

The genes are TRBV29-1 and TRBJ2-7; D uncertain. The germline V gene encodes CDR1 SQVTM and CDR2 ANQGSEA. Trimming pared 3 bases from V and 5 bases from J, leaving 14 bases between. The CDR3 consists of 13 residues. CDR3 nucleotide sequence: TGCAGCGTTGATCTGGCAGGTTTCGACGAGCAGTACTTC. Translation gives CSVDLAGFDEQYF.